This T cell receptor (beta chain) was obtained from a study of cytomegalovirus exposure and HLA in healthy donors (dated by TCRdb to 2016 to 2017). Context from the whole study: According to an earlier analysis of 587 of the donors, about 179 million T cells yielded 117 million unique TCR beta sequences and approximately 280 Gb of sequence data. The number of typed donors differed by locus: about 629-630 for A, B, C, DRB1 and DQB1; some 500 for DQA1; 600 to 610 for DPA1; and 400 to 480 for DPB1. A later analysis re-analyzed previously published TCR beta repertoires from 666 donors and added high-resolution HLA genotyping to study TCR occurrence patterns. Every repertoire in the discovery cohort had been generated on one and the same sequencing platform. An early release that covered roughly 600 HLA-typed donors contained approximately 300 gigabases of sequencing data and approximately 85 million unique TCR sequences. The study was designed to test whether signatures of past pathogen exposure could be identified by cataloging public T cell receptors. A later genetic analysis took genome-wide SNP genotypes for about 65% of the roughly 670 donors and used that subset as a discovery cohort. An earlier analysis of 500 to 750 of the donors applied high-throughput TCR beta sequencing to assess whether each TCR beta V gene segment acted as functional or pseudogenic. Both class I and class II loci were covered by HLA typing, at four-digit resolution. High-throughput TCR immunosequencing, statistical association of individual TCRs with disease status, and machine learning were combined to predict cytomegalovirus infection status. On average, around 240,000 unique TCR beta nucleotide sequences were sequenced per donor among more than 350 genotyped donors of the cohort, with around 19% of those sequences being non-productive. Along with the approximately 650-subject first cohort, a separate validation cohort of 120 different subjects was used. Five DR-DQ haplotypes were handled as single units for association and clustering because linkage in the cohort was strong. The genetic ancestry cluster associated with self-reported Caucasian donors included roughly four fifths of the 398 genotyped donors. In the later analysis, no new phenotypic data were used to find candidate immune exposures; instead, reliance was placed on TCR beta sequences and their occurrence across donors. The study used immunosequencing to profile the T cell repertoires of approximately 650 subjects and linked those repertoires to cytomegalovirus serostatus. Donor age, sex, ethnicity and CMV serostatus were compiled together with the repertoire data.

Of note for this clone: Its antigen is not yet known. A junction boundary mismatches the germline segment, possibly from a read error.

General study outcomes and caveats: This cohort had only TCR beta chains sequenced, and the lack of alpha or paired-chain data limited which features could be detected. Strong co-occurrence of HLA alleles, especially DR and DQ, made assigning TCR associations to individual alleles difficult. In a later genetic analysis, fewer N-insertions in productive TCRs were reported among donors in an Asian-associated ancestry cluster than the roughly 700-donor mean. A cluster of highly shared sequence variants was judged likely to represent a technical artifact of the sequencing pipeline. In a later analysis, several top co-occurrence clusters were reported to appear linked to parvovirus B19, influenza, CMV and Epstein-Barr virus. In both the original and validation cohorts, the classifier was reported to diagnose cytomegalovirus status with high specificity and sensitivity. Correlated functional status among segregating V segments might be attributable to linkage disequilibrium, but an unknown experimental factor could not be ruled out. In the study, approximately 160 TCR beta chains were listed as associated with cytomegalovirus. The presence/absence analyses assumed that sequencing depth was roughly uniform across donors, and that assumption may not be true. CMV serostatus was the only immune exposure information available for the cohort. Because counts were too low, roughly 16 rarely observed V segments, including chromosome 9 orphons, were left out of the earlier analysis of some 600 of the donors. HLA typing was unavailable for some donors at each locus, so association tests used only the typed subset. A further reported finding was that TCR beta sequences accurately predicted the HLA-A and HLA-B alleles for most subjects in the first cohort. The authors suggested that the approach could potentially be extended to other disease states and immunological phenotypes. Because the 87-base-pair reads could not distinguish some IMGT-functional V segments, including TRBV6-2 and TRBV6-3, those segments were excluded. A later analysis found that TCR association rates varied across HLA loci, with DRB1 alleles showing the most associated TCRs and HLA-C alleles the fewest. In an earlier analysis of roughly 500 of the donors, most TCR beta V segments appeared in productive rearrangements about 90% or about 30% of the time, broadly matching IMGT annotations. A later analysis found that HLA-associated TCR beta chains were more clonally expanded and had lower generation probabilities than equally common non-associated chains. In vitro tests confirmed that three of the cytomegalovirus-associated TCR beta chains recognize cytomegalovirus antigens. In a later analysis, most CMV-associated TCR beta chains were found to appear HLA-restricted, with HLA associations seemingly driven largely by CMV exposure. Most TCR sequences were seen in very few donors, while some public TCRs were found in many individuals. V-gene and J-gene trimming of TCR beta chains was associated with a missense DCLRE1C variant in a later genetic analysis, and the association was replicated in an independent cohort. Specific HLA alleles were associated with 15,000 to 20,000 TCR beta sequences at a false discovery rate of 0.05 in a later analysis.

In total, roughly 670 healthy bone marrow donors made up the cohort. Cohort members were all nominally healthy when sampled, although unrecorded immune exposures were likely present. The donor tested CMV seropositive, placing the donor among the 250 to 300 seropositive members of the cohort. Every donor gave a peripheral blood sample, and the peripheral blood mononuclear cells from that sample were used for TCR beta sequencing. The Qiagen DNeasy Blood Extraction Kit was used to extract genomic DNA from the blood cell samples. CDR1 is given as MGHRA and CDR2 as YSYEKL, both from the germline V gene. The CDR3 has 13 amino acids, counting the end cysteine and phenylalanine. Only the CDR3 part of the read is kept: 39 bases, read in frame from the first base. Library prep was done by the immunoSEQ multiplex PCR assay. For the multiplex PCR, a mixture combining 60 forward primers for TCR Vbeta segments and 13 reverse primers for TCR Jbeta segments was used. The CDR3 region of rearranged TCR beta genes was amplified from genomic DNA with a multiplex PCR assay. Amplified TCR beta libraries were sequenced as 87-base-pair reads on the Illumina HiSeq System. In the original analysis: A later analysis tallied 70 million to 100 million unique TCR beta chains across the 666 repertoires, and 10 million to 11 million of those chains were shared by two or more donors. Raw reads were error-corrected and collapsed into unique sequences by a nearest-neighbor algorithm in which closely related sequences were merged to remove PCR and sequencing errors. CDR3 sequences were aligned to IMGT reference sequences to assign V, D and J gene segments. Each retained sequence needed at least a six-nucleotide match to both a V gene segment and a J gene segment. Rearrangements were called productive when the CDR3 lacked stop codons and stayed in frame with V and J; all others were non-productive. Following IMGT convention, CDR3 was defined as the stretch from the second conserved V-encoded cysteine up to the conserved J-encoded phenylalanine. Sequences without an unambiguous match to a single V gene segment were excluded from the earlier analysis of approximately 600 of the donors. An earlier analysis of approximately 590 of the donors classified V segments as functional when productive rearrangements were above 56.7% and as segregating when the standard deviation between donors was above 5%. To diagnose cytomegalovirus status from the catalog of TCR beta chain sequences, a statistical classification framework was built. In a later analysis, V and J genes were assigned by comparing TCR nucleotide sequences against IMGT/GENE-DB human TR gene sequences. In a later analysis, CDR3 sequences and most-parsimonious VDJ recombination scenarios were assigned using the TCRdist pipeline. In a later analysis, every TCR beta chain was defined by the combination of its CDR3 amino acid sequence and its V-gene family, and reads without a unique V-gene family were dropped. A later analysis removed nearly 600 highly shared, low-generation-probability nucleotide sequences to deal with suspected cross-contamination and a sequencing artifact. A later analysis calculated a clonal expansion index for each public chain from normalized within-repertoire ranks of inferred template counts. Generation probabilities in a later analysis came from a VDJ recombination model fitted to out-of-frame rearrangements, and those results were checked against IGoR. Hypergeometric tests were used in a later analysis to score TCR-TCR, TCR-HLA and TCR-CMV co-occurrence, with a repertoire-size bias correction applied to the TCR pairs. In a later analysis, false discovery rates were estimated by permuting HLA or CMV assignments 20 times. In a later analysis, co-occurring TCRs were grouped using DBSCAN, and TCRdist sequence similarity was added for clustering within HLA-allele-positive subsets. Repertoires with fewer than 30,000 or more than 120,000 public chains were left out of co-occurrence clustering, as were about five repertoires with anomalous nucleotide sharing. Imported from immuneACCESS, the table was reduced by TCRdb to in-frame sequences with V and J called. These copies leave out some clones; in studies compared against another copy, an unresolved V gene accounts for under half, and the cause of the remainder is not known. The V and J calls and clone size were taken over from that table, and D and trimming were inferred from the DNA. The sample yields some 110,000 clones; under 70% were counted once. In total, the top ten clones hold approximately 9.4% of the sample.

Sequenced sample: PBMCs. The sequence is built from TRBV4-1 and TRBJ1-1; TRBD1 could be the D gene, as 5 bases match. This clonotype originated in a man aged 25-45 years in good health and CMV-seropositive. The base sequence is TGCGCCAGCAGCCAAGATGATAGATTTGGAGGGGTCTTT. Its coded protein is CASSQDDRFGGVF.